The T cell receptor beta chain under discussion was sequenced for a study of shared clonotypes between healthy human individuals. Study in general: Donor ages ranged 18 to 49 years: a couple of women, three men.

The V gene's germline CDR1 is SGHTA and CDR2 FQGNSA. The CDR3 covers 13 residues. V was clipped by 4 bases and J by 7 bases, with 13 bases between them. On ten immunoSEQ deep assay plates, unsorted PBMC DNA was sequenced. TCRdb keeps only in-frame clones here, not all; method: immunoSEQ multiplex PCR. Here the sample spans fewer than 500,000 clones, about 75% being singletons. Worth noting for this clone: Its matching antigen is unknown.

Whole-study results and caveats: Represented diversity, genetic and exposure-history alike, was limited by few donors.

Material: PBMCs. The clonotype comes from a woman aged 40 to 50 in good health. Some clones in this sample may be carry-over from other donors' samples. The chain recombines TRBV7-2 with TRBJ2-5; the D gene is possibly TRBD2 (6 bases). In nucleotides, the CDR3 is TGTGCCAGCAGCTCCCAACAAGCGGGGACCCAGTACTTC. It is translated as CASSSQQAGTQYF.